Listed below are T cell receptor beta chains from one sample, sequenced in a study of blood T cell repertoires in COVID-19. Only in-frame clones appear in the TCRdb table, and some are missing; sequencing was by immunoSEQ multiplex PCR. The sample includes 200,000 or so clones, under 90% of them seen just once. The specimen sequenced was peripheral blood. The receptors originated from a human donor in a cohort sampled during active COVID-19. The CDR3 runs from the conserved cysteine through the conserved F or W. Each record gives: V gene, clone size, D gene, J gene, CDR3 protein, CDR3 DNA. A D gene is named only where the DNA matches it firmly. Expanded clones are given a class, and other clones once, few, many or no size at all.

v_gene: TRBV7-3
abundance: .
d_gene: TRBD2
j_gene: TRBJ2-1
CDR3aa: CASGTSGVPNEQFF
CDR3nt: TGTGCCAGCGGAACTAGCGGGGTCCCCAATGAGCAGTTCTTC

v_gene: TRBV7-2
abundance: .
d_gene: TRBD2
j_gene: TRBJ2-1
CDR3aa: CASSLAAGGSNEQFF
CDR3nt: TGTGCCAGCAGCTTAGCCGCGGGAGGGAGCAATGAGCAGTTCTTC

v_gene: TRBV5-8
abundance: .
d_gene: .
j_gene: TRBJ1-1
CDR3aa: CASSVLGVLGATEAFF
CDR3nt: TGTGCCAGCAGCGTTCTAGGGGTGCTGGGGGCCACTGAAGCTTTCTTT

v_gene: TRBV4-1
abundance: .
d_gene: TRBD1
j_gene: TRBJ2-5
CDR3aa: CASSQEGTASRETQYF
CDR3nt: TGCGCCAGCAGCCAAGAAGGGACAGCTTCGCGGGAGACCCAGTACTTC

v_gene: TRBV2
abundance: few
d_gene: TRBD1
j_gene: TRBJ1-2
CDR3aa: CASRNLSRGYYGYTF
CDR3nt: TGTGCCAGCAGGAATCTATCCAGGGGGTATTACGGCTACACCTTC

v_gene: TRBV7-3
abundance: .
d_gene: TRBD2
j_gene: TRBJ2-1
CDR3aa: CASSMVAGANYNEQFF
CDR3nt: TGTGCCAGCAGCATGGTAGCGGGGGCGAACTACAATGAGCAGTTCTTC

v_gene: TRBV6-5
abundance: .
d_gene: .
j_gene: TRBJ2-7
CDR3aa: CASKDSFYEQYF
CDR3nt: TGTGCCAGCAAGGACTCCTTCTACGAGCAGTACTTC

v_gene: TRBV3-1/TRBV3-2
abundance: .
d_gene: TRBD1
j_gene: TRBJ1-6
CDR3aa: CASSLSRGIFTRDSSPLHF
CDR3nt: TGTGCCAGCAGCCTCTCCCGCGGGATCTTTACCCGGGACAGTTCACCCCTCCACTTT

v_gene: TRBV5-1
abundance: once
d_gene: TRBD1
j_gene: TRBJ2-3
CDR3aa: CASSRDRDTDTQYF
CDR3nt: TGCGCCAGCAGCCGGGACAGAGACACAGATACGCAGTATTTT

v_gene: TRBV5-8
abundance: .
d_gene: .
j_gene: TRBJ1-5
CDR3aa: CASSLAAGYGQPQHF
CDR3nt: TGTGCCAGCAGTCTTGCCGCAGGGTACGGTCAGCCCCAGCATTTT

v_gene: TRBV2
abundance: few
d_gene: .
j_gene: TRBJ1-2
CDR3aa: CASSASGVYGYTF
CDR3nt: TGTGCCAGCAGTGCGTCGGGGGTTTATGGCTACACCTTC

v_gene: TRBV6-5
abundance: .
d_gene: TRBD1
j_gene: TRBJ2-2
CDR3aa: CASKGATREGELFF
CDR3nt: TGTGCCAGCAAGGGGGCGACCCGGGAAGGGGAGCTGTTTTTT

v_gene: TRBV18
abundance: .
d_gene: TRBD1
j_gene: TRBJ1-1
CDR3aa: CASSPGQGFTEAFF
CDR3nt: TGTGCCAGCTCACCGGGACAGGGGTTCACTGAAGCTTTCTTT

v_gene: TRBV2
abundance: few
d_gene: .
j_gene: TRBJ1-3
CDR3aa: CASSDIPGGNTIYF
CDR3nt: TGTGCCAGCAGTGACATCCCAGGTGGAAACACCATATATTTT

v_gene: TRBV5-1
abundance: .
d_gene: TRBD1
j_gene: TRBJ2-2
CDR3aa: CASRVTGTGTGELFF
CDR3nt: TGCGCCAGCAGGGTTACCGGGACAGGCACCGGGGAGCTGTTTTTT

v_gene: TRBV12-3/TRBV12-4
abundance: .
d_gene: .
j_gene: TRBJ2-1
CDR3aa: CASRLDRHNEQFF
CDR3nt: TGTGCCAGCAGGTTGGACAGACACAATGAGCAGTTCTTC

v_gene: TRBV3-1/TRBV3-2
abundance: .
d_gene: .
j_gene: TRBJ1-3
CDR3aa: CASSQTGGSGNTIYF
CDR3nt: TGTGCCAGCAGCCAGACGGGGGGCTCTGGAAACACCATATATTTT

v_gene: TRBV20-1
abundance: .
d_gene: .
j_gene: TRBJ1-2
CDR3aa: CSAPERYGYTF
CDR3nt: TGCAGTGCCCCGGAGAGGTATGGCTACACCTTC

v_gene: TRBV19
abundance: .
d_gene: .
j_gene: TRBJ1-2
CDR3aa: CASSRQTESNYGYTF
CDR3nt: TGTGCCAGCTCGAGACAAACAGAATCTAACTATGGCTACACCTTC

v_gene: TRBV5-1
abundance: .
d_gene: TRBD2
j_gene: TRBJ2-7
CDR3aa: CASSSGTSSYEQYF
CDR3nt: TGCGCCAGCAGCTCCGGGACTAGTTCCTACGAGCAGTACTTC

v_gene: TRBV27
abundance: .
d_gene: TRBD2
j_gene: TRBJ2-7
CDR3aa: CASSSGTSGYYEQYF
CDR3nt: TGTGCCAGCAGTTCGGGGACTAGCGGGTACTACGAGCAGTACTTC

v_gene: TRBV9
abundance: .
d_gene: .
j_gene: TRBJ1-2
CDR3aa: CASSLANLGVVGGYTF
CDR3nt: TGTGCCAGCAGCCTCGCCAATCTAGGGGTGGTTGGTGGCTACACCTTC

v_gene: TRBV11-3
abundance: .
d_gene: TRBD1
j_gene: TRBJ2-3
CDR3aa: CASKPGQGTDTQYF
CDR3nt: TGTGCCAGCAAGCCGGGACAGGGCACAGATACGCAGTATTTT

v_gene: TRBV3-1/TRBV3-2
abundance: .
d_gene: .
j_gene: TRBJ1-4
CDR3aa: CASSQGGIEKLFF
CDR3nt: TGTGCCAGCAGCCAGGGGGGTATTGAAAAACTGTTTTTT

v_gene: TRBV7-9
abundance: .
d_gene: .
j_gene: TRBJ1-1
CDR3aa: CASSIQNTEAFF
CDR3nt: TGTGCCAGCAGTATACAGAACACTGAAGCTTTCTTT

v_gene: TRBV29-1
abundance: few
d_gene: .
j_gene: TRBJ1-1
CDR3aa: CSLGSWGDSMNTEAFF
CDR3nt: TGCAGCCTCGGTAGTTGGGGAGACTCCATGAACACTGAAGCTTTCTTT

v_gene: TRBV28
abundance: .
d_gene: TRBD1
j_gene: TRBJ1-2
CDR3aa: CASSLQGYGYTF
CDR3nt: TGTGCCAGCAGTCTACAGGGGTATGGCTACACCTTC

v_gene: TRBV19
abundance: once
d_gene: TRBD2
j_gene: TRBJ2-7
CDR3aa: CASRQREESSEQYF
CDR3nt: TGTGCCAGTCGGCAGCGGGAGGAGTCGTCCGAGCAGTACTTC

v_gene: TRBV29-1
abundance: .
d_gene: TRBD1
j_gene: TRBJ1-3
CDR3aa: CSFRGPGNTIYF
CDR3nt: TGCAGCTTCAGGGGGCCTGGAAACACCATATATTTT

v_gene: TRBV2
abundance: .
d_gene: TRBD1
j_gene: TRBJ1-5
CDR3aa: CASSKDRANQPQHF
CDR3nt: TGTGCCAGCAGTAAGGACAGGGCCAATCAGCCCCAGCATTTT

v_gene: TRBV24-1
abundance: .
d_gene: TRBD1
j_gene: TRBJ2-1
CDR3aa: CATSDTFDRVGVNEQFF
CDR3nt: TGTGCCACCAGTGATACCTTCGACAGGGTAGGGGTTAATGAGCAGTTCTTC

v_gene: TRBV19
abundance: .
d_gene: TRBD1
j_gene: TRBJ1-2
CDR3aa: CASSGGGQGVDYGYTF
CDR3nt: TGTGCCAGTAGTGGAGGAGGACAGGGAGTTGACTATGGCTACACCTTC

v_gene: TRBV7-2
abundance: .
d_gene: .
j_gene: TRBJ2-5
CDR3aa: CASSLEPRGTQYF
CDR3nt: TGTGCCAGCAGCCTAGAACCCAGAGGGACCCAGTACTTC

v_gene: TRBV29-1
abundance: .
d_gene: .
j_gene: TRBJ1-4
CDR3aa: CSVAGWDEKLFF
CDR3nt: TGCAGCGTTGCGGGGTGGGATGAAAAACTGTTTTTT

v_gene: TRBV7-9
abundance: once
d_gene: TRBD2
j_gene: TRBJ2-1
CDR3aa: CASSLLLATYNEQFF
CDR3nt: TGTGCCAGCAGCTTATTACTAGCGACCTACAATGAGCAGTTCTTC

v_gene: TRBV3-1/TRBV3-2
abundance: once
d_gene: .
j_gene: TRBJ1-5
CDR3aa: CASSQAGNQPQHF
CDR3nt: TGTGCCAGCAGCCAAGCGGGGAATCAGCCCCAGCATTTT

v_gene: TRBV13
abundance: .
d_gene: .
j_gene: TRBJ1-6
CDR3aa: CASSSRDFNSPLHF
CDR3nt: TGTGCCAGCAGCTCCCGGGACTTTAATTCACCCCTCCACTTT

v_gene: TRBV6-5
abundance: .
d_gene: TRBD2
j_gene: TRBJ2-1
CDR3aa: CASRTSGSGNEQFF
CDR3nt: TGTGCCAGCAGGACTAGCGGGAGTGGCAATGAGCAGTTCTTC

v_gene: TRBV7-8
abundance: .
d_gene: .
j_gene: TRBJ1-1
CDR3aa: CASSLARHSEAFF
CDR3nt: TGTGCCAGCAGCTTAGCGCGCCACTCTGAAGCTTTCTTT

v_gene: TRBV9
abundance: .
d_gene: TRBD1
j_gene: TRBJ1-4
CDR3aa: CASSVALGQGDEKLFF
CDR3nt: TGTGCCAGCAGCGTAGCACTGGGGCAGGGGGATGAAAAACTGTTTTTT

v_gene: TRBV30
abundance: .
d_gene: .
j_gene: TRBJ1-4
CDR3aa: CAWSVDRTNEKLFF
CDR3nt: TGTGCCTGGAGTGTGGACAGAACTAATGAAAAACTGTTTTTT

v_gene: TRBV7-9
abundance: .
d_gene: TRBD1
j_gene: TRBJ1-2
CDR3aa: CASSRGTDRGYTF
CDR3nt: TGTGCCAGCAGCCGTGGGACAGACCGCGGCTACACCTTC

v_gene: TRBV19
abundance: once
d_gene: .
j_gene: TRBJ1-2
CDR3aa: CASMEGMGTNYGYTF
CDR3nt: TGTGCCAGTATGGAGGGGATGGGGACTAACTATGGCTACACCTTC

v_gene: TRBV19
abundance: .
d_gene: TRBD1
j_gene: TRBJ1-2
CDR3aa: CASSPSDDRVYYGYTF
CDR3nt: TGTGCCAGTAGCCCCTCAGACGACAGGGTTTACTATGGCTACACCTTC

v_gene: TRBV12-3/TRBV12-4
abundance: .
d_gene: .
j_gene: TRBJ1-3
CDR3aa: CASSLLSADTIYF
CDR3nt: TGTGCCAGCAGTTTGCTATCTGCGGACACCATATATTTT

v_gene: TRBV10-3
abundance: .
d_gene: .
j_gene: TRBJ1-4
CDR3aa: CAISEGALNEKLFF
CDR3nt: TGTGCCATCAGTGAGGGGGCTTTAAATGAAAAACTGTTTTTT

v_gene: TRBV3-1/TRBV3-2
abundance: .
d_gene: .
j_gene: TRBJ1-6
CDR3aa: CASSQVSRSSSNSPLHF
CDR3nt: TGTGCCAGCAGCCAAGTATCCAGGTCTTCCAGCAATTCACCCCTCCACTTT

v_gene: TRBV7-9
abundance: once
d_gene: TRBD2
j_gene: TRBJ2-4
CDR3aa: CASSLATSGLKNIQYF
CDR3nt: TGTGCCAGCAGCTTAGCGACTAGCGGGTTAAAAAACATTCAGTACTTC

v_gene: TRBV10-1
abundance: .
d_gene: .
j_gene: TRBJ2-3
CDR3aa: CASSEVHKWEKNTQYF
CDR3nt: TGCGCCAGCAGTGAGGTTCACAAGTGGGAGAAAAATACGCAGTATTTT

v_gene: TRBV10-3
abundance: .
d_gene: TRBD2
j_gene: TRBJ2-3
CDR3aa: CAISESGRGGLDTQYF
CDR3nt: TGTGCCATCAGTGAGTCTGGGCGGGGGGGCTTGGATACGCAGTATTTT

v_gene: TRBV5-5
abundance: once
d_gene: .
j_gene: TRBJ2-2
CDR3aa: CASSLVGSNTGELFF
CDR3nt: TGTGCCAGCAGCTTGGTCGGGTCTAACACCGGGGAGCTGTTTTTT

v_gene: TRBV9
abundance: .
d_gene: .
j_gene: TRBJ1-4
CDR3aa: CASSVEGGAQEKLFF
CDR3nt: TGTGCCAGCAGCGTAGAAGGGGGGGCGCAGGAAAAACTGTTTTTT

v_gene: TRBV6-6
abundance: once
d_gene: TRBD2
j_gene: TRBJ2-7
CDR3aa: CASSYGLGGTYEQYF
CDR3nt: TGTGCCAGCAGTTACGGGTTGGGAGGGACCTACGAGCAGTACTTC

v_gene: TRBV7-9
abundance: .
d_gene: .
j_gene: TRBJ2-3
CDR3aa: CASSFEDTQYF
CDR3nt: TGTGCCAGCAGCTTTGAGGATACGCAGTATTTT

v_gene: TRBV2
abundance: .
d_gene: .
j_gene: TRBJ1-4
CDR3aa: CASKRVALATNEKLFF
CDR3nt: TGTGCCAGCAAACGGGTAGCCTTAGCAACTAATGAAAAACTGTTTTTT

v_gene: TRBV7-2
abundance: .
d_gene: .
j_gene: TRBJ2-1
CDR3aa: CASSLAGGVYNEQFF
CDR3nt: TGTGCCAGCAGCTTAGCAGGGGGGGTATACAATGAGCAGTTCTTC

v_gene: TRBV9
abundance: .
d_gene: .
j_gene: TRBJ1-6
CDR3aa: CASSVTPSSYNSPLHF
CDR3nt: TGTGCCAGCAGCGTGACTCCGAGCTCCTATAATTCACCCCTCCACTTT

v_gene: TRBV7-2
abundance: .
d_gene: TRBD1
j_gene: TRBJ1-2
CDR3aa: CASSLAGGQANYGYTF
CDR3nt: TGTGCCAGCAGCTTAGCGGGGGGACAGGCTAACTATGGCTACACCTTC